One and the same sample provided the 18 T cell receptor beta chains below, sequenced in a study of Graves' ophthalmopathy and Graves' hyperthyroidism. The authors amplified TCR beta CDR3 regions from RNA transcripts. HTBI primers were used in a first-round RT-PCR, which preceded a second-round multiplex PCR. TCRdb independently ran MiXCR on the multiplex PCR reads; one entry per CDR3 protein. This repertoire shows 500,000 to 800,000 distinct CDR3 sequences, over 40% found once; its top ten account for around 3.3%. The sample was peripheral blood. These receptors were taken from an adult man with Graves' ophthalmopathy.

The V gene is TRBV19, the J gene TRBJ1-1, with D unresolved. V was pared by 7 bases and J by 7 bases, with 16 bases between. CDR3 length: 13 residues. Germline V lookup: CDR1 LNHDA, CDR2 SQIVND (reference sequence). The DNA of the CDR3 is TGTGCCAGTACCCATCCCGGCAGGCATGAAGCTTTCTTT. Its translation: CASTHPGRHEAFF.

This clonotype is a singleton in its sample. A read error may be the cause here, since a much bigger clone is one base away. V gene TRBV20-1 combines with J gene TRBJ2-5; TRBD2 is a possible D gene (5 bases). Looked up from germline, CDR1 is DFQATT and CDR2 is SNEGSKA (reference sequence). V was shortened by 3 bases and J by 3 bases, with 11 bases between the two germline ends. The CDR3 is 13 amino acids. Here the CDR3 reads CSASGSGKETQYF. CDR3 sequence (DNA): TGCAGTGCTAGTGGCTCCGGGAAAGAGACCCAGTACTTC.

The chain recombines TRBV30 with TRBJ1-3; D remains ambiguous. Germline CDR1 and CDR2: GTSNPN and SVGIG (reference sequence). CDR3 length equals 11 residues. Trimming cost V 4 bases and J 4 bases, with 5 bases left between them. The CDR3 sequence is CAWIRGNTIYF. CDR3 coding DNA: TGTGCCTGGATAAGGGGAAACACCATATATTTT.

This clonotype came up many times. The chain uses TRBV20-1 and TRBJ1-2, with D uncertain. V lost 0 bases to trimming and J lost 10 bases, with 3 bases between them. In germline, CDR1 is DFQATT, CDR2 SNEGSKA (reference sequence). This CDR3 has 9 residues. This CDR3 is CSARDNYTF. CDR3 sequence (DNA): TGCAGTGCTAGAGATAACTACACCTTC.

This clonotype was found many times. The CDR3 protein is CASSSPDRENEQYF. For the CDR3, the DNA is TGCGCCAGCAGCTCCCCGGACAGGGAAAACGAGCAGTACTTC. The gene calls are TRBV5-1 and TRBJ2-7; 8 bases agree with TRBD1. The germline V gene encodes CDR1 SGHRS and CDR2 YFSETQ. V was pared by 3 bases and J by 5 bases, with 7 bases of the junction left unmatched. CDR3 length: 14 amino acids.

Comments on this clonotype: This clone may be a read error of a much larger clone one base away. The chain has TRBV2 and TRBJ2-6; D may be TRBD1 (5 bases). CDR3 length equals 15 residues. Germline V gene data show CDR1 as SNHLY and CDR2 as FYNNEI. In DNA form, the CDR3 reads TGTGCCAGCAGTCACGACTTCTCTGGGGCCAACGTCCTGGCTTTC. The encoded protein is CASSHDFSGANVLAF.

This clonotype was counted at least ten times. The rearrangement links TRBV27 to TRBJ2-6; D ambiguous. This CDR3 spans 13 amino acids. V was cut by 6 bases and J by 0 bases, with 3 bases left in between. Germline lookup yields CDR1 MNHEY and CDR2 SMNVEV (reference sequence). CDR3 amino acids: CASSNSGANVLTF. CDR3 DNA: TGTGCCAGCAGCAACTCTGGGGCCAACGTCCTGACTTTC.

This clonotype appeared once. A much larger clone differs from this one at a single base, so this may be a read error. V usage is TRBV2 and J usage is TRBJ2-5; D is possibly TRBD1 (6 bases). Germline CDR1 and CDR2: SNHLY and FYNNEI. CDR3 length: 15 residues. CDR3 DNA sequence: TGTGCCAGCAGTTACTCTGAGGGGGACCAAGAGGCCCAGTACTTC. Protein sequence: CASSYSEGDQEAQYF.

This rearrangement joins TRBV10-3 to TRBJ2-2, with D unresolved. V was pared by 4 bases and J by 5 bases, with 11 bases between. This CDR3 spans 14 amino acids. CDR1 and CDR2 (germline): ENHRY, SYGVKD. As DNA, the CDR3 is TGTGCCATCAGTGCCGGGCCCGAGACCGGGGAGCTGTTTTTT. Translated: CAISAGPETGELFF.

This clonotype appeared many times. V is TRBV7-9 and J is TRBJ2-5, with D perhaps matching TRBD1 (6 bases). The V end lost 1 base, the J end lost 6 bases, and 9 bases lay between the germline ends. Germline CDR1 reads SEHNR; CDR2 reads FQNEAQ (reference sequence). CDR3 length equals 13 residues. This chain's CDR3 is CASSLGRGKTQYF. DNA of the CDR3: TGTGCCAGCAGCTTAGGCAGGGGTAAGACCCAGTACTTC. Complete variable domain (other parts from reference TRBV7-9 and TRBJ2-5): DTGVSQNPRHKITKRGQNVTFRCDPISEHNRLYWYRQTLGQGPEFLTYFQNEAQLEKSRLLSDRFSAERPKGSFSTLEIQRTEQGDSAMYLCASSLGRGKTQYFGPGTRLLVL.

CDR3 DNA: TGTGCCAGCAGCCCGCGGGGCCCCTATGGCTACACCTTC. It yields the protein CASSPRGPYGYTF. The rearrangement uses TRBV7-6 and TRBJ1-2; D is perhaps TRBD1 (5 bases). The germline gives CDR1 SGHVS, CDR2 FNYEAQ. This CDR3 region has 13 residues. Trimming removed 5 bases from V and 4 bases from J, with 11 bases in between. The full variable domain, with the rest looked up from reference TRBV7-6 and TRBJ1-2, is GAGVSQSPRYKVTKRGQDVALRCDPISGHVSLYWYRQALGQGPEFLTYFNYEAQQDKSGLPNDRFSAERPEGSISTLTIQRTEQRDSAMYRCASSPRGPYGYTFGSGTRLTVV.

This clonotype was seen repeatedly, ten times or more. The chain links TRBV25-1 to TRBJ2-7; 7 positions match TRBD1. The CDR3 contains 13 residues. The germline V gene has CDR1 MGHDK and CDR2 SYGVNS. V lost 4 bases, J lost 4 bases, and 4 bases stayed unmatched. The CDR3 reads CASSATTGYEQYF. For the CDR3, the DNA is TGTGCCAGCAGTGCCACGACAGGGTACGAGCAGTACTTC.

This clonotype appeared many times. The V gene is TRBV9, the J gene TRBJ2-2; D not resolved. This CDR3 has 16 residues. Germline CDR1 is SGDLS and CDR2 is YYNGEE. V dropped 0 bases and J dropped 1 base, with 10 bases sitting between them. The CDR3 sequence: CASSVADLGNTGELFF. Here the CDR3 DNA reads TGTGCCAGCAGCGTAGCTGATCTCGGGAACACCGGGGAGCTGTTTTTT. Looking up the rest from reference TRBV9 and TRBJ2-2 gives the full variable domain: DSGVTQTPKHLITATGQRVTLRCSPRSGDLSVYWYQQSLDQGLQFLIQYYNGEERAKGNILERFSAQQFPDLHSELNLSSLELGDSALYFCASSVADLGNTGELFFGEGSRLTVL.

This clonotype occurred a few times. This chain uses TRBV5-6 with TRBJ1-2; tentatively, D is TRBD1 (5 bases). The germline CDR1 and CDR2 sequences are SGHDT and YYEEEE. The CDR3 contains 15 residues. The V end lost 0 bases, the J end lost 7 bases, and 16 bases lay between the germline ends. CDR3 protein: CASSLGGYKGSGYTF. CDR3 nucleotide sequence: TGTGCCAGCAGCTTGGGGGGCTATAAGGGCTCTGGCTACACCTTC.

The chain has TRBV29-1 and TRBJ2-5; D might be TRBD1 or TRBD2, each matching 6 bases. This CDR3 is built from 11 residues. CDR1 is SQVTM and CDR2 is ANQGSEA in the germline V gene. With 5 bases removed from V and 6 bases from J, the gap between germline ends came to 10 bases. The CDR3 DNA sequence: TGCAGCGTTCCGGGGGCGAAGACCCAGTACTTC. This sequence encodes CSVPGAKTQYF.

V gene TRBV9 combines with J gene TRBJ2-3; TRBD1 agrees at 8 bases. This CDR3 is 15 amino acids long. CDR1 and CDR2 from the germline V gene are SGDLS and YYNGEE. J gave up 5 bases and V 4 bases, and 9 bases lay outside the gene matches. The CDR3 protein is CASSPIGTGLDTQYF. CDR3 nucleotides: TGTGCCAGCAGCCCCATCGGGACAGGACTAGATACGCAGTATTTT.

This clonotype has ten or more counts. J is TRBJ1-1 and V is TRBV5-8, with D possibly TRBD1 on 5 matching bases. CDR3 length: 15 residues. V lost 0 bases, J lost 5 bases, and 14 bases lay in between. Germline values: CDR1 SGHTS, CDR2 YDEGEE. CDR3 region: CASSLAGDEWTEAFF. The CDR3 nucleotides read TGTGCCAGCAGCTTGGCCGGGGACGAATGGACTGAAGCTTTCTTT. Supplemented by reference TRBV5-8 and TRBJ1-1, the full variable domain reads EAGVTQSPTHLIKTRGQQATLRCSPISGHTSVYWYQQALGLGLQFLLWYDEGEERNRGNFPPRFSGRQFPNYSSELNVNALELEDSALYLCASSLAGDEWTEAFFGQGTRLTVV.

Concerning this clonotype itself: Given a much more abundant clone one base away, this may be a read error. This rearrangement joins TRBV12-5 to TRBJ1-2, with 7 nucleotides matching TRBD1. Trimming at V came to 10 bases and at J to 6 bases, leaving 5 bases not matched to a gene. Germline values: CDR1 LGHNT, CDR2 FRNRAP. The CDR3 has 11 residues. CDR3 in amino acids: CAIGTVHGYTF. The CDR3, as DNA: TGTGCTATTGGGACAGTCCATGGCTACACCTTC. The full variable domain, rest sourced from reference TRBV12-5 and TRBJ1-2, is DARVTQTPRHKVTEMGQEVTMRCQPILGHNTVFWYRQTMMQGLELLAYFRNRAPLDDSGMPKDRFSAEMPDATLATLKIQPSEPRDSAVYFCAIGTVHGYTFGSGTRLTVV.